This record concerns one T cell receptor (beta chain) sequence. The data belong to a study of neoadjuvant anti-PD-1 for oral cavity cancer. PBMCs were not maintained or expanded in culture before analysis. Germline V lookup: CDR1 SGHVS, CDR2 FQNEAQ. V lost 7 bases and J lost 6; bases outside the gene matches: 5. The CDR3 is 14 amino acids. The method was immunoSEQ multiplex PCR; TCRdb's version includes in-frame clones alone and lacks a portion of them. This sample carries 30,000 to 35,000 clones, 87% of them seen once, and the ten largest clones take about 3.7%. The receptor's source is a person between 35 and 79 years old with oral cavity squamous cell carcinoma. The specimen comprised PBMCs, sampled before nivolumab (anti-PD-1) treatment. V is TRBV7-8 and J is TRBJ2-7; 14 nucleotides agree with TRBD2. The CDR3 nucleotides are TGTGCCAGCAAGGGACTAGCGGGGGAGGGCGAGCAGTACTTC. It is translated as CASKGLAGEGEQYF.